The clone carrying this T cell receptor beta chain was counted a single time. Its target is unknown. The sample belongs to a study of beta chain features in type 1 diabetes. In the study overall: What patients shared with healthy donors was a similar profile of age, gender and cell yields. Overall study findings and caveats: Researchers report that Type 1 diabetes patients had moderately but significantly shorter TCRB CDR3s across all four CD4+ subsets.

Since all of the isolated RNA was reverse transcribed, expressed TCRB transcripts were what got sequenced. The repertoire was sequenced with immunoSEQ multiplex PCR; TCRdb's copy has only in-frame clones and lacks some. The profile shows approximately 17,000 clones, 55% to 75% of them singletons. V lost 4 bases to trimming and J lost 9 bases; unmatched junction nucleotides: 5. The CDR3 runs 14 residues. The germline V gene has CDR1 SNHLY and CDR2 FYNNEI. What was sequenced was stem cell memory CD4+ T cells from blood. The clonotype originates from a man aged 25 to 40 with type 1 diabetes. V usage is TRBV2 and J usage is TRBJ1-6, with 8 bases matching TRBD1. The CDR3 DNA reads as TGTGCCAGCAGTGCCGGGACAGGCCCTTCACCCCTCCACTTT. Translation gives CASSAGTGPSPLHF.